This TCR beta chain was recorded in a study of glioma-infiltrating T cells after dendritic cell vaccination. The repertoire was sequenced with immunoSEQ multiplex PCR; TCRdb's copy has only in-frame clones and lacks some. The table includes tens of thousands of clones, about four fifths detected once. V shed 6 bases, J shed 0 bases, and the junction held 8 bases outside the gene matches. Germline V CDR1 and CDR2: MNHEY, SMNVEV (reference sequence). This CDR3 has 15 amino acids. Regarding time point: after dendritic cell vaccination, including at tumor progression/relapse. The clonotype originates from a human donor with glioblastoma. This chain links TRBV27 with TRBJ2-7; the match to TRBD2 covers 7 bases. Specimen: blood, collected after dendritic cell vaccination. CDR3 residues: CASRWGGSSSYEQYF. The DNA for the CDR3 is TGTGCCAGCAGGTGGGGAGGGTCCAGCTCCTACGAGCAGTACTTC.